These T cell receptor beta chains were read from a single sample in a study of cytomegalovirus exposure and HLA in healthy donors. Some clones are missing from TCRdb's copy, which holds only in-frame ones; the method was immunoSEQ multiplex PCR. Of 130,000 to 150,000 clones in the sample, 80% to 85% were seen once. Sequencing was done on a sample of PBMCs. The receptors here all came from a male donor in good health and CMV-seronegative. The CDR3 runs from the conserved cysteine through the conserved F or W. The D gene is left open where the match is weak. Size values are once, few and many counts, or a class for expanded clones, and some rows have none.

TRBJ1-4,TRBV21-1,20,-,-,TGTGCCAGCAGCACGGCGCGGGGCAGGGTCATCCCCACAACTAATGAAAAACTGTTTTTT,CASSTARGRVIPTTNEKLFF
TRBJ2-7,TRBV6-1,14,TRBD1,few,TGTGCTACAGCAGTGGGGACAGGTACCTACGAGCAGTACTTC,CATAVGTGTYEQYF
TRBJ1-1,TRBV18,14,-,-,TGTGCCAGCTCCCGGGACACTGCTATGACTGAAGCTTTCTTT,CASSRDTAMTEAFF
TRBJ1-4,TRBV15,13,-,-,TGTGCCACCAGGGGGGCTCCTAATGAAAAACTGTTTTTT,CATRGAPNEKLFF
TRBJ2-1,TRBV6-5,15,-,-,TGTGCCAGCAGTTACGGGGGGAGCTCCTACAATGAGCAGTTCTTC,CASSYGGSSYNEQFF
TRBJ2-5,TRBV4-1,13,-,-,TGCGCCAGCAGCCAAGGACTTGAGAAGACCCAGTACTTC,CASSQGLEKTQYF
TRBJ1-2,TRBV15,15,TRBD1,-,TGTGCCACCAGCAGAGGAGGGGGCCCTAGCTATGGCTACACCTTC,CATSRGGGPSYGYTF
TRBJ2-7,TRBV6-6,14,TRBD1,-,TGTGCCAGCAGTTACGGGACAGGGCCCTACGAGCAGTACTTC,CASSYGTGPYEQYF
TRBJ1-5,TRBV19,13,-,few,TGTGCCAGCCTTGGGGGGGGCAATCAGCCCCAGCATTTT,CASLGGGNQPQHF
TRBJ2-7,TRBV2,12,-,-,TGTGCCAGCAGTGTGGACTTTTACGAGCAGTACTTC,CASSVDFYEQYF
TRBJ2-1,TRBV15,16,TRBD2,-,TGTGCCACCAGCAGAGTCGGGAGGGTTCTCTACAATGAGCAGTTCTTC,CATSRVGRVLYNEQFF
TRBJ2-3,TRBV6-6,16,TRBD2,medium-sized,TGTGCCAGCAGTTACGTGCTAGCGGCCAGCACAGATACGCAGTATTTT,CASSYVLAASTDTQYF
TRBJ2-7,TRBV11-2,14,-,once,TGTGCCAGCAGCCTACTCCCCACCTCCTACGAGCAGTACTTC,CASSLLPTSYEQYF
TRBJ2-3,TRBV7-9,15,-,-,TGTGCCAGCAGCTTAACGGGGGTACCCACAGATACGCAGTATTTT,CASSLTGVPTDTQYF
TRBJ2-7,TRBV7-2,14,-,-,TGTGCCAGCAGCTCACGGACTGACTCCTTGGAGCAGTACTTC,CASSSRTDSLEQYF
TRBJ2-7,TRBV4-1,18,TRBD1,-,TGCGCCAGCAGCCAAGGTGGGCCAGGGACAGGGGCCGACTACGAGCAGTACTTC,CASSQGGPGTGADYEQYF
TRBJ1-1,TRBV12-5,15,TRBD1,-,TGTGCTAGTGGTCCCCCCGGACAGGGGAACACTGAAGCTTTCTTT,CASGPPGQGNTEAFF